The entry below gives a single TCR beta chain sequence along with its context. Its antigen remains unidentified. Germline values: CDR1 MDHEN, CDR2 SYDVKM. The CDR3 runs 16 residues. V was shortened by 3 bases and J by 5 bases, with 17 bases between the two germline ends. Per the original methods: The study took CDR3 differences across clinicopathological groups and made a distant-metastasis classifier for papillary thyroid cancer from them. TCRdb re-called clones from the PCR reads using MiXCR. None of the V and J calls come from the authors' own analysis; TCRdb made them. In the table there are some 27,000 clones, 20% to 30% of which are singletons. These data originate in a study of metastatic and nonmetastatic thyroid tumors. Study overall: Repertoires were compared across blood and tumor or nodule tissue from malignant and benign thyroid patients. Study findings and constraints: Malignant tumors reportedly showed significantly higher TCR beta diversity than benign nodules in both blood and tumor.

Treatment of any kind had been given to no patient before thyroid surgery. What was sequenced was blood. This clonotype originated in a female donor with papillary thyroid cancer or a benign thyroid nodule (not recorded which). Some clones in this sample may be carry-over from other donors' samples. This chain uses TRBV28 with TRBJ1-5, with a weak D call TRBD1 (5 bases). CDR3 residues: CASSFGCRVPYQPQHF. In DNA form, the CDR3 reads TGTGCCAGCAGTTTTGGCTGCAGGGTGCCGTATCAGCCCCAGCATTTT.